A single sample is the source of the 27 T cell receptor beta chains below, sequenced in a study of shared clonotypes between healthy human individuals. The assay was immunoSEQ multiplex PCR, and TCRdb's table has in-frame clones only and misses some. In the table there are 2 million to 2.5 million clones, roughly 95% of which are singletons. Material: naive CD4+ T cells sorted from blood. Subset: CD45RA+ positively selected. The receptors derive from a man between 18 and 29 years old in good health.

As regards this clone: The identical CDR3 is also encoded by other nucleotide sequences in the sample. The V gene is TRBV18, the J gene TRBJ1-2, with D maybe TRBD1 (5 bases). The V end was cut by 3 bases, the J end by 8 bases, with 10 bases between. This CDR3 has 12 amino acids. Germline V gene lookup returns CDR1 KGHSH and CDR2 LQKENI. The CDR3 protein is CASSPQGGGYTF. The CDR3 DNA sequence: TGTGCCAGCTCACCCCAGGGAGGAGGCTACACCTTC.

The rearrangement links TRBV2 to TRBJ1-5; D is undetermined. The V end was cut by 4 bases, the J end by 4 bases, with 11 bases between. Germline values: CDR1 SNHLY, CDR2 FYNNEI. The CDR3 runs 14 residues. The CDR3 protein is CASSVHGGNQPQHF. CDR3 DNA sequence: TGTGCCAGCAGTGTTCATGGAGGTAATCAGCCCCAGCATTTT.

This chain connects TRBV30 to TRBJ1-6; TRBD1 aligns across 8 bases. The CDR3 consists of 14 residues. Germline CDR1 reads GTSNPN; CDR2 reads SVGIG (reference sequence). Trimming at V came to 2 bases and at J to 7 bases, leaving 4 bases not matched to a gene. The CDR3 region has the DNA TGTGCCTGGAGTACCGGGACAGGCAATTCACCCCTCCACTTT. Its translation: CAWSTGTGNSPLHF. The full variable domain, completed using reference TRBV30 and TRBJ1-6, is SQTIHQWPATLVQPVGSPLSLECTVEGTSNPNLYWYRQAAGRGLQLLFYSVGIGQISSEVPQNLSASRPQDRQFILSSKKLLLSDSGFYLCAWSTGTGNSPLHFGNGTRLTVT.

On this clone: In the same sample, other DNA sequences code for this CDR3. The rearrangement joins TRBV30 to TRBJ2-5; tentatively, D is TRBD2 (6 bases). The CDR3 is 12 amino acids. The V gene's germline CDR1 is GTSNPN and CDR2 SVGIG (reference sequence). Trimming cost V 1 base and J 5 bases, with 8 bases left between them. For the CDR3, the DNA is TGTGCCTGGAGTGGCGGGGAGGAGACCCAGTACTTC. This sequence encodes CAWSGGEETQYF.

The CDR3 reads CASSDGDRARGQYF. CDR3 DNA: TGTGCCAGCAGCGACGGGGACAGGGCCCGCGGGCAGTACTTC. The chain carries TRBV9 and TRBJ2-7, with 9 bases fitting TRBD1. Germline assignment: CDR1 SGDLS and CDR2 YYNGEE. V was pared by 3 bases and J by 9 bases, with 10 bases of the junction left unmatched. The CDR3 runs to 14 residues.

The CDR3 DNA is TGTGCCAGCAGCTTAGTACCCCCGGGACAGGGGATGGTCGGGGAGCTGTTTTTT. It is translated as CASSLVPPGQGMVGELFF. The chain links TRBV11-2 to TRBJ2-2; 10 bases are a match to TRBD1. CDR3 length equals 18 residues. CDR1 and CDR2 from the germline V gene are SGHAT and FQNNGV. J was trimmed by 7 bases and V by 1 base; bases with no gene match: 12.

The chain uses TRBV10-3 and TRBJ2-3; 13 nucleotides agree with TRBD2. The trim removed 6 bases at V and 2 bases at J, leaving 5 bases unmatched. The CDR3 totals 16 residues. Germline V gene lookup returns CDR1 ENHRY and CDR2 SYGVKD. The CDR3 nucleotides read TGTGCCATCAGCTCTGGGACTAGCGGGGTCACAGATACGCAGTATTTT. Protein: CAISSGTSGVTDTQYF.

V and J are TRBV7-2 and TRBJ2-7; 9 bases align to TRBD1. The V gene's germline CDR1 is SGHTA and CDR2 FQGNSA. CDR3 length: 15 residues. Unmatched junction bases numbered 8, after V lost 5 bases and J lost 3 bases. CDR3 in amino acids: CASSQDRGLIYEQYF. The CDR3 coding sequence is TGTGCCAGCAGCCAGGACAGGGGCCTAATCTACGAGCAGTACTTC.

The chain links TRBV7-2 to TRBJ1-2; possibly TRBD1 for D (5 bases). Trimming took off 5 bases at V and 4 bases at J, with 14 bases between the two ends. Germline V gene sequence: CDR1 SGHTA, CDR2 FQGNSA. The CDR3 covers 14 residues. CDR3 amino acids: CASSLTRQSYGYTF. The CDR3 DNA reads TGTGCCAGCAGCCTCACCAGACAGTCCTATGGCTACACCTTC.

The chain employs TRBV27 and TRBJ2-7; D is unclear. V was pared by 2 bases and J by 2 bases, with 13 bases between. The germline CDR1 and CDR2 sequences are MNHEY and SMNVEV (reference sequence). The CDR3 runs to 15 residues. This chain's CDR3 is CASSLGPSLTYEQYF. DNA of the CDR3: TGTGCCAGCAGTTTAGGGCCGAGCTTGACCTACGAGCAGTACTTC.

The chain recombines TRBV5-6 with TRBJ2-3, with 7 bases fitting TRBD1. Looked up from germline, CDR1 is SGHDT and CDR2 is YYEEEE. The CDR3 sequence is 15 residues long. Germline trimming cut 3 bases from V and 7 bases from J; bases unmatched to any gene: 11. CDR3 DNA: TGTGCCAGCAGCTCCTTAAGGGGGCTGGGAAATACGCAGTATTTT. Its translation: CASSSLRGLGNTQYF.

The V call is TRBV4-1, the J call TRBJ2-3; D assignment may be TRBD1 or TRBD2 (5 bases each). Germline V gene sequence: CDR1 MGHRA, CDR2 YSYEKL. The length of the CDR3 is 14 residues. V lost 9 bases, J lost 3 bases, and 16 bases lay in between. The CDR3 DNA reads as TGCGCCAGTTCGCGAGGGGATGCTACAGATACGCAGTATTTT. Its translation: CASSRGDATDTQYF.

The chain has TRBV11-2 and TRBJ2-1, with TRBD1 matching 7 bases. V shed 5 bases, J shed 6 bases, and the junction held 10 bases outside the gene matches. Germline V gene lookup returns CDR1 SGHAT and CDR2 FQNNGV. The CDR3 totals 15 residues. This CDR3 reads CASSGPGQRGNEQFF. In DNA form, the CDR3 reads TGTGCCAGCAGCGGACCGGGACAGAGAGGCAATGAGCAGTTCTTC.

The chain joins TRBV19 to TRBJ1-1; D remains ambiguous. V lost 7 bases to trimming and J lost 2 bases, with 11 bases between them. Germline V CDR1 and CDR2: LNHDA, SQIVND (reference sequence). The CDR3 runs to 13 residues. DNA of the CDR3: TGTGCCAGTATGAAGGGTCCAAACACTGAAGCTTTCTTT. It translates to CASMKGPNTEAFF.

As DNA, the CDR3 is TGTGCCAGCAGCTTGGAGCAGGGGTGGGATAATTCACCCCTCCACTTT. Its protein is CASSLEQGWDNSPLHF. The V call is TRBV5-6, the J call TRBJ1-6, with D possibly TRBD1 on 6 matching bases. V lost 0 bases, J lost 5 bases, and 12 bases lay in between. CDR1 is SGHDT and CDR2 is YYEEEE in the germline V gene. The CDR3 has 16 residues. Looking up the rest from reference TRBV5-6 and TRBJ1-6 gives the full variable domain: DAGVTQSPTHLIKTRGQQVTLRCSPKSGHDTVSWYQQALGQGPQFIFQYYEEEERQRGNFPDRFSGHQFPNYSSELNVNALLLGDSALYLCASSLEQGWDNSPLHFGNGTRLTVT.

The chain employs TRBV29-1 and TRBJ2-5; D is perhaps TRBD2 (6 bases). V was cut by 3 bases and J by 5 bases, with 13 bases left in between. This CDR3 is built from 13 residues. Germline CDR1 is SQVTM and CDR2 is ANQGSEA. Here the CDR3 DNA reads TGCAGCGTTGAGGCGGGGACGGGGGAGACCCAGTACTTC. Its translation is CSVEAGTGETQYF.

This clone was picked up one time. V usage is TRBV15 and J usage is TRBJ2-5; D gene unclear. The CDR3 has 13 amino acids. Trimming removed 0 bases at V and 6 bases at J, with 8 bases between. Germline V gene data show CDR1 as LNHNV and CDR2 as YYDKDF (reference sequence). The CDR3 bases are TGTGCCACCAGCAGAGATCAAGCAAAGACCCAGTACTTC. It codes for CATSRDQAKTQYF.

This chain uses TRBV18 with TRBJ2-7; TRBD1 agrees at 7 bases. Trimming cost V 3 bases and J 2 bases; bases outside gene matches: 7. The CDR3 runs to 15 residues. Germline CDR1 is KGHSH and CDR2 is LQKENI. In nucleotides, the CDR3 is TGTGCCAGCTCACCCCGGCAGGGGGACACCTACGAGCAGTACTTC. Encoded protein: CASSPRQGDTYEQYF. Together with reference TRBV18 and TRBJ2-7, the CDR3 gives the full variable domain: NAGVMQNPRHLVRRRGQEARLRCSPMKGHSHVYWYRQLPEEGLKFMVYLQKENIIDESGMPKERFSAEFPKEGPSILRIQQVVRGDSAAYFCASSPRQGDTYEQYFGPGTRLTVT.

The chain uses TRBV5-1 and TRBJ2-2; D gene uncertain. Germline V CDR1 and CDR2: SGHRS, YFSETQ. The CDR3 spans 14 residues. V lost 1 base, J lost 6 bases, and 10 bases lay in between. CDR3 DNA: TGCGCCAGCAGCTTGACCGCGGATTCCGGGGAGCTGTTTTTT. As protein: CASSLTADSGELFF.

The J gene is TRBJ2-7, the V gene TRBV6-6; 10 nucleotides line up with TRBD1. CDR3 length: 14 amino acids. Germline V CDR1 and CDR2: MNHNY, SVGAGI (reference sequence). Unmatched junction bases numbered 4, after V lost 5 bases and J lost 3 bases. The CDR3 loop reads CASSPWTGGYEQYF. The CDR3 bases are TGTGCCAGCAGTCCTTGGACAGGGGGCTACGAGCAGTACTTC.

This clone was recorded only once. Other DNA sequences within the sample encode an identical CDR3. The chain recombines TRBV7-2 with TRBJ2-7; D not resolved. This CDR3 contains 12 residues. V dropped 5 bases and J dropped 2 bases, with 7 bases sitting between them. In germline, CDR1 is SGHTA, CDR2 FQGNSA. The CDR3 spells CASSPAAYEQYF. For the CDR3, the DNA is TGTGCCAGCAGCCCCGCGGCCTACGAGCAGTACTTC.

The genes are TRBV2 and TRBJ1-6; tentative D call: TRBD1 (5 bases). The CDR3 consists of 14 residues. Trimming cost V 5 bases and J 9 bases, with 14 bases left between them. Germline lookup yields CDR1 SNHLY and CDR2 FYNNEI. CDR3 sequence: CASSPGWLGSPLHF. The CDR3 coding sequence is TGTGCCAGCAGTCCAGGGTGGCTCGGTTCACCCCTCCACTTT.

The chain joins TRBV27 to TRBJ1-6; TRBD1 aligns across 7 bases. Germline-derived CDR1 and CDR2 are MNHEY and SMNVEV (reference sequence). There are 17 residues in the CDR3. Trimming at V came to 5 bases and at J to 3 bases, leaving 10 bases not matched to a gene. The CDR3 here is CASSLTGTDFYNSPLHF. The CDR3, as DNA: TGTGCCAGCAGTCTCACCGGGACAGATTTCTATAATTCACCCCTCCACTTT.

This rearrangement joins TRBV5-1 to TRBJ2-6; tentative D call: TRBD1 (6 bases). Germline CDR1 SGHRS, CDR2 YFSETQ. Trimming removed 1 base at V and 1 base at J, with 12 bases between. This CDR3 contains 17 residues. CDR3 nucleotides: TGCGCCAGCAGCTTGTGGCAGGGGAGTTCTGGGGCCAACGTCCTGACTTTC. It specifies CASSLWQGSSGANVLTF.

Details on this clone: An end of the junction differs from the germline gene, which may be a read error. Other DNA sequences from this sample encode an identical CDR3 as well. The rearrangement links TRBV10-3 to TRBJ2-1, with 11 bases fitting TRBD2. CDR1 is ENHRY, CDR2 SYGVKD, per germline. The CDR3 sequence is 15 residues long. The CDR3 loop reads CAISDSGGAYNEQFF. CDR3 bases: TGTGCCATCAGTGATAGCGGGGGGGCCTATAATGAGCAGTTCTTC.

The chain couples TRBV5-3 to TRBJ1-1; the D gene is possibly TRBD1 (5 bases). TRBV5-3 is an open reading frame, and its role is uncertain. V was trimmed by 0 bases and J by 0 bases, leaving 18 bases between them. The CDR3 has 18 residues. The CDR3 region is CARSLGTLEGLVNTEAFF. Here the CDR3 DNA reads TGTGCCAGAAGCTTGGGCACATTGGAGGGGTTGGTGAACACTGAAGCTTTCTTT.

About this clone itself: The sample has other DNA sequences that encode this CDR3 too. The V and J genes are TRBV27 and TRBJ1-3, with D tentatively TRBD1 (5 bases). The CDR3 is 16 amino acids. V was pared by 5 bases and J by 3 bases, with 17 bases between. Germline V gene sequence: CDR1 MNHEY, CDR2 SMNVEV (reference sequence). The CDR3, as DNA: TGTGCCAGCAGTCTCTCCGGGACCGTGAGTGGAAACACCATATATTTT. This codes for CASSLSGTVSGNTIYF.